The entry that follows covers one T cell receptor beta chain sequence. Its antigen remains unknown. The data belong to a study of cytomegalovirus exposure and HLA in healthy donors. On the study more broadly: Prior work identified some 120 million unique TCR beta sequences in approximately 200 million T cells. Study-level points and caveats: Links to common viral pathogens appeared, in a later analysis, for several of the most significant clusters. The authors excluded some V segments, including TRBV6-2 and TRBV6-3, as indistinguishable.

V shed 5 bases and J 6 bases; nucleotides not matched to a gene: 4. The length of the CDR3 is 13 residues. Looked up from germline, CDR1 is MNHEY and CDR2 is SVGAGI. The study ran its PCR with 60 Vbeta and 13 Jbeta primers. Assay: immunoSEQ multiplex PCR; the TCRdb copy retains only in-frame clones and omits some. The data contain more than 140,000 clones, more than 70% of them seen just once; the ten biggest clones take up 3% to 3.5%. The clonotype was recovered from a man aged 35 to 55 in good health and CMV-seronegative. The chain has TRBV6-5 and TRBJ2-7; TRBD1 matches at 10 bases. Sequenced sample: PBMCs. The CDR3 nucleotides are TGTGCCAGCAGTGACAGGGGGCTGGGCGAGCAGTACTTC. Its translation: CASSDRGLGEQYF.